Here is one T cell receptor beta chain with its context. In the source study's methods: ImmunoSEQ junction-only sequences lacked quality scores, so their filtering differed. Clones were sequenced by immunoSEQ multiplex PCR, and TCRdb holds only the in-frame ones, with some missing. D and trimming were read from the DNA, whereas the V and J calls and clone size are those reported in that table. The sample lists under 2,500,000 clones, approximately 94% occurring once. This sample was taken from a study of shared clonotypes between healthy human individuals. Donors were healthy HIV-negative adults without recent acute infections or vaccinations. This CDR3 spans 15 amino acids. Germline V gene data show CDR1 as KGHSH and CDR2 as LQKENI. Between the trimmed V and J ends, which lost 2 bases and 3 bases, there was a span of 10 bases.

The receptor was derived from a man younger than 30 in good health. The rearrangement joins TRBV18 to TRBJ1-4; D may be TRBD1 (6 bases). Source material: naive CD4+ T cells sorted from blood. Subset here: CD45RA+ positively selected. The CDR3 is CASSPSGASNEKLFF. In nucleotides, the CDR3 is TGTGCCAGCTCACCATCGGGGGCCTCTAATGAAAAACTGTTTTTT.